This is a list of T cell receptor beta chains from one sample in a study of regulatory T cells in long-lasting Graves disease. Each CDR3 protein gets one entry after TCRdb re-called the multiplex PCR reads with MiXCR. The sample carries approximately 480,000 distinct CDR3 sequences, 15% to 20% recorded once. Another study also made use of these data, one on T cells in Graves' hyperthyroidism and ophthalmopathy.

The material was peripheral blood mononuclear cells (PBMCs), obtained at new diagnosis, from a patient treated with antithyroid drugs. These receptors came from a man aged 35 to 55 with Graves disease. The CDR3 runs from the conserved cysteine through the conserved F or W. D genes are given only for firm matches. Expanded clones are given a class, and other clones once, few, many or no size at all.

j_call: TRBJ1-2
d_call: TRBD1
clone_size: many
cdr3_length: 16
v_call: TRBV5-1
cdr3_nt: TGCGCCAGCAGCCTTGACCCCCGGACAGGGATCTATGGCTACACCTTC
cdr3_aa: CASSLDPRTGIYGYTF

j_call: TRBJ1-1
d_call: NA
clone_size: few
cdr3_length: 15
v_call: TRBV5-1
cdr3_nt: TGCGCCAGCAGCCAGCAACAGGATCCGAACACTGAAGCTTTCTTT
cdr3_aa: CASSQQQDPNTEAFF

j_call: TRBJ2-3
d_call: NA
clone_size: NA
cdr3_length: 13
v_call: TRBV14
cdr3_nt: TGTGCCAGCAGCCAAGATTGGGAGGATACGCAGTATTTT
cdr3_aa: CASSQDWEDTQYF

j_call: TRBJ1-5
d_call: NA
clone_size: once
cdr3_length: 16
v_call: TRBV7-8
cdr3_nt: TGTGCCAGCAGCGCCCCGGCAGGGTGGAGCAATCAGCCCCAGCATTTT
cdr3_aa: CASSAPAGWSNQPQHF

j_call: TRBJ2-7
d_call: NA
clone_size: NA
cdr3_length: 13
v_call: TRBV5-1
cdr3_nt: TGCGCCAGCAGCTCTGAAAATACCTACGAGCAGTACTTC
cdr3_aa: CASSSENTYEQYF

j_call: TRBJ2-1
d_call: TRBD2
clone_size: many
cdr3_length: 17
v_call: TRBV12-3/TRBV12-4
cdr3_nt: TGTGCCAGCAGTTTCGAAGTCCTCGGAGCGGGAGGTGGTGAGCAGTTCTTC
cdr3_aa: CASSFEVLGAGGGEQFF

j_call: TRBJ2-1
d_call: TRBD2
clone_size: many
cdr3_length: 15
v_call: TRBV4-2
cdr3_nt: TGTGCCAGCAGCCAAGAAGGGACTAGCGGCAATGAGCAGTTCTTC
cdr3_aa: CASSQEGTSGNEQFF

j_call: TRBJ1-1
d_call: NA
clone_size: few
cdr3_length: 9
v_call: TRBV29-1
cdr3_nt: TGCAGCGTTGATACTGAAGCTTTCTTT
cdr3_aa: CSVDTEAFF

j_call: TRBJ2-1
d_call: NA
clone_size: NA
cdr3_length: 15
v_call: TRBV25-1
cdr3_nt: TGTGCCAGCAGTGACGGCGGGCGGATTATAAATGAGCAGTTCTTC
cdr3_aa: CASSDGGRIINEQFF

j_call: TRBJ2-7
d_call: NA
clone_size: many
cdr3_length: 12
v_call: TRBV12-5
cdr3_nt: TGTGCTAGTGGTGGACTATTGGGCGAGCAGTACTTC
cdr3_aa: CASGGLLGEQYF

j_call: TRBJ1-3
d_call: NA
clone_size: NA
cdr3_length: 15
v_call: TRBV27
cdr3_nt: TGTGCCAGCAGTCCCTCCAGGAGGAATGGAAACACCATATATTTT
cdr3_aa: CASSPSRRNGNTIYF

j_call: TRBJ2-7
d_call: TRBD2
clone_size: NA
cdr3_length: 15
v_call: TRBV18
cdr3_nt: TGTGCCAGCTCAGCGACGGGGGGGCTAAAGCACGAGCAGTACTTC
cdr3_aa: CASSATGGLKHEQYF

j_call: TRBJ2-3
d_call: TRBD2
clone_size: many
cdr3_length: 15
v_call: TRBV27
cdr3_nt: TGTGCCAGCAGTTTATCCTCGGGGGGTGGAGATACGCAGTATTTT
cdr3_aa: CASSLSSGGGDTQYF

j_call: TRBJ2-1
d_call: NA
clone_size: many
cdr3_length: 16
v_call: TRBV10-1
cdr3_nt: TGCGCCAGCAGTGAGTCTGTAGCGGCGCCTCGCAATGAGCAGTTCTTC
cdr3_aa: CASSESVAAPRNEQFF

j_call: TRBJ2-5
d_call: TRBD2
clone_size: few
cdr3_length: 14
v_call: TRBV20-1
cdr3_nt: TGCAGTGCCGAGCCGAGCGGGACTGGGGAGACCCAGTACTTC
cdr3_aa: CSAEPSGTGETQYF

j_call: TRBJ2-1
d_call: TRBD2
clone_size: many
cdr3_length: 17
v_call: TRBV20-1
cdr3_nt: TGCAGTGCTAGAGATCGGCTAGCGGGAGGACTCATCAATGAGCAGTTCTTC
cdr3_aa: CSARDRLAGGLINEQFF

j_call: TRBJ2-7
d_call: NA
clone_size: many
cdr3_length: 14
v_call: TRBV7-7
cdr3_nt: TGTGCTAGCAGCTTAGCGTACGGTCCCTACGAGCAGTACTTC
cdr3_aa: CASSLAYGPYEQYF

j_call: TRBJ2-1
d_call: TRBD2
clone_size: many
cdr3_length: 16
v_call: TRBV7-9
cdr3_nt: TGTGCCAGCAGCTTAGAAGTTGGACTAGTCTACAATGAGCAGTTCTTC
cdr3_aa: CASSLEVGLVYNEQFF

j_call: TRBJ2-5
d_call: TRBD2
clone_size: NA
cdr3_length: 13
v_call: TRBV30
cdr3_nt: TGTGCCTGGAGACCCGGCGGGGGTGGGACCCAGTACTTC
cdr3_aa: CAWRPGGGGTQYF

j_call: TRBJ2-2
d_call: NA
clone_size: many
cdr3_length: 13
v_call: TRBV2
cdr3_nt: TGTGCCAGCAGTGAAGCGCACGCCGGGGAGCTGTTTTTT
cdr3_aa: CASSEAHAGELFF

j_call: TRBJ2-7
d_call: NA
clone_size: many
cdr3_length: 17
v_call: TRBV13
cdr3_nt: TGTGCCAGCAGCTTAGGCAGTCCTAGCACCCTCTCCTACGAGCAGTACTTC
cdr3_aa: CASSLGSPSTLSYEQYF

j_call: TRBJ2-6
d_call: NA
clone_size: NA
cdr3_length: 15
v_call: TRBV24-1
cdr3_nt: TGTGCCACCAGTGATCGGAGGTCTGGGGCCAACGTCCTGACTTTC
cdr3_aa: CATSDRRSGANVLTF

j_call: TRBJ2-2
d_call: TRBD1
clone_size: many
cdr3_length: 15
v_call: TRBV2
cdr3_nt: TGTGCCAGCAGCCGACAGGGGGGAAACACCGGGGAGCTGTTTTTT
cdr3_aa: CASSRQGGNTGELFF

j_call: TRBJ2-5
d_call: NA
clone_size: many
cdr3_length: 12
v_call: TRBV6-1
cdr3_nt: TGTGCCAGCAGTATCTCCGGGGAGACCCAGTACTTC
cdr3_aa: CASSISGETQYF

j_call: TRBJ1-2
d_call: NA
clone_size: NA
cdr3_length: 12
v_call: TRBV2
cdr3_nt: TGTGCCAGAGGGACCTCTAACTATGGCTACACCTTC
cdr3_aa: CARGTSNYGYTF

j_call: TRBJ2-3
d_call: NA
clone_size: many
cdr3_length: 12
v_call: TRBV30
cdr3_nt: TGTGCCTGGAGTCCCGCGCGAGATACGCAGTATTTT
cdr3_aa: CAWSPARDTQYF

j_call: TRBJ2-5
d_call: NA
clone_size: NA
cdr3_length: 15
v_call: TRBV24-1
cdr3_nt: TGTGCCACCAGTGGACCCTGGGTGGGGCAAGAGACCCAGTACTTC
cdr3_aa: CATSGPWVGQETQYF

j_call: TRBJ2-1
d_call: TRBD2
clone_size: many
cdr3_length: 16
v_call: TRBV11-3
cdr3_nt: TGTGCCAGCAGCTTAGGGGGACTAGCGCGGTACAATGAGCAGTTCTTC
cdr3_aa: CASSLGGLARYNEQFF

j_call: TRBJ2-2
d_call: TRBD2
clone_size: many
cdr3_length: 15
v_call: TRBV30
cdr3_nt: TGTGCCTGGGCGCAAGGACTAGCATGGACCGGGGAGCTGTTTTTT
cdr3_aa: CAWAQGLAWTGELFF

j_call: TRBJ2-6
d_call: TRBD1
clone_size: few
cdr3_length: 17
v_call: TRBV7-2
cdr3_nt: TGTGCCAGCAGCGCTCCGGGACAGGGTGCCGGGGCCAACGTCCTGACTTTC
cdr3_aa: CASSAPGQGAGANVLTF

j_call: TRBJ2-7
d_call: NA
clone_size: NA
cdr3_length: 13
v_call: TRBV29-1
cdr3_nt: TGCAGCGTTGTAGCCGGGACAAGCTACGAGCAGTACTTC
cdr3_aa: CSVVAGTSYEQYF

j_call: TRBJ2-4
d_call: TRBD1
clone_size: many
cdr3_length: 15
v_call: TRBV28
cdr3_nt: TGTGCCAGCAGCCCATACGGGACAGGGGCGAACATTCAGTACTTC
cdr3_aa: CASSPYGTGANIQYF

j_call: TRBJ1-1
d_call: NA
clone_size: few
cdr3_length: 13
v_call: TRBV24-1
cdr3_nt: TGTGCCACCAGTGATGGGAAGAGGAATGAAGCTTTCTTT
cdr3_aa: CATSDGKRNEAFF

j_call: TRBJ2-7
d_call: NA
clone_size: many
cdr3_length: 13
v_call: TRBV5-1
cdr3_nt: TGCGCCAGCAGGGAGGACAGTTCCTACGAGCAGTACTTC
cdr3_aa: CASREDSSYEQYF

j_call: TRBJ1-1
d_call: NA
clone_size: many
cdr3_length: 15
v_call: TRBV6-1
cdr3_nt: TGTGCCAGCAGCCAGCTCGGACTGGAGAACACTGAAGCTTTCTTT
cdr3_aa: CASSQLGLENTEAFF

j_call: TRBJ2-1
d_call: TRBD2
clone_size: few
cdr3_length: 16
v_call: TRBV20-1
cdr3_nt: TGCAGTGCCAAGGGAACTGGCCTAGCGGGAGCCTTTGAGCAGTTCTTC
cdr3_aa: CSAKGTGLAGAFEQFF

j_call: TRBJ2-1
d_call: NA
clone_size: many
cdr3_length: 13
v_call: TRBV7-9
cdr3_nt: TGTGCCAGCAGCGACGGGATTCAGAATGAGCAGTTCTTC
cdr3_aa: CASSDGIQNEQFF

j_call: TRBJ2-1
d_call: TRBD2
clone_size: many
cdr3_length: 15
v_call: TRBV5-1
cdr3_nt: TGCGCCAGCAGCGCGAGGACTAGCGGGAATAGGGAGCAGTTCTTC
cdr3_aa: CASSARTSGNREQFF

j_call: TRBJ2-1
d_call: TRBD2
clone_size: NA
cdr3_length: 16
v_call: TRBV15
cdr3_nt: TGTGCCACCAGCAGAGAGGCTAGCGGACCCCTCAATGAGCAGTTCTTC
cdr3_aa: CATSREASGPLNEQFF

j_call: TRBJ1-2
d_call: TRBD1
clone_size: NA
cdr3_length: 13
v_call: TRBV6-4
cdr3_nt: TGTGCCAGCAGTGAGACAGGGGCTTATGGCTACACCTTC
cdr3_aa: CASSETGAYGYTF

j_call: TRBJ2-1
d_call: TRBD2
clone_size: many
cdr3_length: 14
v_call: TRBV11-2
cdr3_nt: TGTGCCAGCAGCTTAGCGGGAGGGCCGAATGAGCAGTTCTTC
cdr3_aa: CASSLAGGPNEQFF

j_call: TRBJ1-2
d_call: TRBD1
clone_size: NA
cdr3_length: 14
v_call: TRBV29-1
cdr3_nt: TGCAGCACTAGACAGGGGGCAACGAAGGATGGCTACACCTTC
cdr3_aa: CSTRQGATKDGYTF

j_call: TRBJ1-1
d_call: NA
clone_size: many
cdr3_length: 14
v_call: TRBV20-1
cdr3_nt: TGCAGTGCTAGAGGAGGGCTTTTCAGCGCTGAAGCTTTCTTT
cdr3_aa: CSARGGLFSAEAFF

j_call: TRBJ2-7
d_call: NA
clone_size: few
cdr3_length: 14
v_call: TRBV5-1
cdr3_nt: TGCGCCAGCAGCCGCGGGACAAAGGCCGGCGAGCAGTACTTC
cdr3_aa: CASSRGTKAGEQYF

j_call: TRBJ2-1
d_call: TRBD2
clone_size: many
cdr3_length: 16
v_call: TRBV28
cdr3_nt: TGTGCCAGCAGTTCTGAAGTAGCGGGAGGGTACAATGAGCAGTTCTTC
cdr3_aa: CASSSEVAGGYNEQFF

j_call: TRBJ1-2
d_call: TRBD1
clone_size: many
cdr3_length: 12
v_call: TRBV28
cdr3_nt: TGTGCCAGCGGACAGGGGAACTATGGCTACACCTTC
cdr3_aa: CASGQGNYGYTF